This TCR beta chain was captured by sequencing in a study of control samples from healthy donors and cancer patients. Profiling relied on immunoSEQ multiplex PCR, and the TCRdb table lists in-frame clones only, not all of them. The sample lists roughly 120,000 clones, about nine tenths occurring once. The ends were cut back, 8 bases at V and 8 bases at J, with 18 bases in the middle. In germline, CDR1 is LNHDA, CDR2 SQIVND (reference sequence). This CDR3 has 13 amino acids. The sample consisted of blood. The V call is TRBV19, the J call TRBJ1-2; TRBD1 might be the D (5 bases). This receptor was taken from a human donor in good health. The donor label of this sample is uncertain. The CDR3 spells CASGRDLKGGYTF. The CDR3, as DNA: TGTGCCAGTGGACGGGACCTCAAGGGGGGCTACACCTTC.